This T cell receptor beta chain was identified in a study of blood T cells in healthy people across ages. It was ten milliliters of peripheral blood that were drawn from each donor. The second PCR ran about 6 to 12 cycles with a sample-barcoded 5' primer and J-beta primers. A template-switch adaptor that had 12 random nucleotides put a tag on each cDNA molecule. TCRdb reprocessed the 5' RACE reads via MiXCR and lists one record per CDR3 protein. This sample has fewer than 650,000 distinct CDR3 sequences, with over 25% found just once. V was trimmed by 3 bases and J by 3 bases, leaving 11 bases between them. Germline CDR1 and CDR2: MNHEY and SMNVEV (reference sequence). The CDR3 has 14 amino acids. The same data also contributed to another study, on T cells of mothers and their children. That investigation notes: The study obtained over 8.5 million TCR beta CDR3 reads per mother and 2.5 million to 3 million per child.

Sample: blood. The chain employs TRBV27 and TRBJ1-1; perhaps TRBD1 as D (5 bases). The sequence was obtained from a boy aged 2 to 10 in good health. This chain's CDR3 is CASSLQGLHTEAFF. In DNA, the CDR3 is TGTGCCAGCAGTTTGCAGGGTCTTCACACTGAAGCTTTCTTT.